This T cell receptor (beta chain) came from a study of CD8+ T cells in alopecia areata. Overall study: Tofacitinib administration persisted for 6 to 18 months, succeeded by 6 months off drug. Severity scoring for treated patients was based on the percentage of affected scalp area. Study observations and caveats: Under tofacitinib, numerous expanded lesional clonotypes remained detectable in scalp and blood. Compared with normal scalp, lesional scalp had higher clonality and more expanded CD8+ clones.

Trimming pared 4 bases from V and 2 bases from J, leaving 11 bases between. The CDR3 spans 13 residues. The germline CDR1 and CDR2 sequences are SQVTM and ANQGSEA. This clone was seen more than once but under ten times. Its target is not known. Isolated RNA was reverse transcribed into cDNA used as the sequencing template. The assay was immunoSEQ multiplex PCR, and TCRdb's table has in-frame clones only and misses some. The table records roughly 190,000 clones, 45% to 75% of them present only once. The sample's treatment: oral pan-JAK inhibitor, 5-10 mg twice daily. The sequence derives from a human donor with alopecia areata. The gene calls are TRBV29-1 and TRBJ1-1; tentative D call: TRBD1 (6 bases). Sequenced material: CD4+ T cells sorted from blood, taken at week 4, from a patient treated with tofacitinib. The CDR3 loop is CSVVWGRNTEAFF. The CDR3 region has the DNA TGCAGCGTTGTTTGGGGGCGAAACACTGAAGCTTTCTTT. The complete variable domain, with remaining parts taken from reference TRBV29-1 and TRBJ1-1, reads SAVISQKPSRDICQRGTSLTIQCQVDSQVTMMFWYRQQPGQSLTLIATANQGSEATYESGFVIDKFPISRPNLTFSTLTVSNMSPEDSSIYLCSVVWGRNTEAFFGQGTRLTVV.